This T cell receptor (beta chain) was identified during a study of blood T cell repertoires in COVID-19. Some clones are missing from TCRdb's copy, which holds only in-frame ones; the method was immunoSEQ multiplex PCR. This sample has 20,000 or so clones, with around 86% found just once. The germline V and J ends were trimmed by 0 bases and 0 bases, with 11 bases remaining between them. The CDR3 is 16 amino acids. Germline values: CDR1 MNHEY, CDR2 SVGEGT. The sequencing sample was made of peripheral blood. The origin of this receptor is a man between 50 and 59 years old with active COVID-19. V and J are TRBV6-2 or TRBV6-3 and TRBJ1-1; D is unclear. CDR3 amino acids: CASSYSKRGLNTEAFF. Written as DNA, the CDR3 is TGTGCCAGCAGTTACTCGAAGAGAGGATTGAACACTGAAGCTTTCTTT.